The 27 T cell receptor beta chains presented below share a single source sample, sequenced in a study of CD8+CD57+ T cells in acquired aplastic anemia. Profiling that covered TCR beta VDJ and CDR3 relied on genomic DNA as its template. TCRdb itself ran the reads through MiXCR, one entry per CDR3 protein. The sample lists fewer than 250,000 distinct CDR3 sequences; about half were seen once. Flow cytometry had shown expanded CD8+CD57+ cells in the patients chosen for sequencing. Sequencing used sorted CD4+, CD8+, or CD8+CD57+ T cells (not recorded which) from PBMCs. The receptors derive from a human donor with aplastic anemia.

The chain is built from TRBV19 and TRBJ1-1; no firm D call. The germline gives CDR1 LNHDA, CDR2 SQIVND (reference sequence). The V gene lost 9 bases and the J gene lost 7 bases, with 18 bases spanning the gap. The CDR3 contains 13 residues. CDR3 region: CARRELDGGEAFF. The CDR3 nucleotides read TGTGCCAGAAGGGAACTGGACGGCGGTGAAGCTTTCTTT.

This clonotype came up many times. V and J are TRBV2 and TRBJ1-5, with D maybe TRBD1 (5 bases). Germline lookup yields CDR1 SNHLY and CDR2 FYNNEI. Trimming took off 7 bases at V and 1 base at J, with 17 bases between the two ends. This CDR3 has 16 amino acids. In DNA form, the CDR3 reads TGTGCCAGCAACTCTAGGGGAGGGACCAGCAATCAGCCCCAGCATTTT. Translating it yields CASNSRGGTSNQPQHF.

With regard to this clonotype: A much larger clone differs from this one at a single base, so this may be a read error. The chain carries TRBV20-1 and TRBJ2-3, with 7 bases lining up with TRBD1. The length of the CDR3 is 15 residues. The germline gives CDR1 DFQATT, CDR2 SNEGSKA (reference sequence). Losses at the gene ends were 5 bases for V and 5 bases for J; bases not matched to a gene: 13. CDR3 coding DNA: TGCAGTGCTGCCCCCGGGACAGAGGGCAAAGATACGCAGTATTTT. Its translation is CSAAPGTEGKDTQYF.

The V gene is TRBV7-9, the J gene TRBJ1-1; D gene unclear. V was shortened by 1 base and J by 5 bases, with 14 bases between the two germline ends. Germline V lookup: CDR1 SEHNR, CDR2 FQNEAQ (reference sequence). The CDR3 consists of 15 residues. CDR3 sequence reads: CASSLDGYKGTEAFF. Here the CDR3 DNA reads TGTGCCAGCAGCTTAGACGGCTATAAAGGGACTGAAGCTTTCTTT.

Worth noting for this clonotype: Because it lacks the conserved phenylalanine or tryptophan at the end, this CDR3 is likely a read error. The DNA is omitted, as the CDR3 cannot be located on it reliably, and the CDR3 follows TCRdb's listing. CDR3 region: CASSLNPLL. V is TRBV7-2 and J is TRBJ1-6. Termini included, the CDR3 measures 9 amino acids. From germline, CDR1 is SGHTA and CDR2 FQGNSA.

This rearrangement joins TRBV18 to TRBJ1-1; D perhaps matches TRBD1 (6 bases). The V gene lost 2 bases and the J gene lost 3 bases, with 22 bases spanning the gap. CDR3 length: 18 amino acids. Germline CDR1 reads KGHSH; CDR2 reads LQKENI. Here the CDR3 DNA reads TGTGCCAGCTCACCAGCGGGACTAGCGGGGGGGCGAGACACTGAAGCTTTCTTT. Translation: CASSPAGLAGGRDTEAFF.

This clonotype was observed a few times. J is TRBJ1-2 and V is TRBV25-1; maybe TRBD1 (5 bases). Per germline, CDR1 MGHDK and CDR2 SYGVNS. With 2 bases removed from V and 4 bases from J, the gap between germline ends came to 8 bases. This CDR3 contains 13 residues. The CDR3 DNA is TGTGCCAGCAGTGAAGGACAACGCTATGGCTACACCTTC. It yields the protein CASSEGQRYGYTF.

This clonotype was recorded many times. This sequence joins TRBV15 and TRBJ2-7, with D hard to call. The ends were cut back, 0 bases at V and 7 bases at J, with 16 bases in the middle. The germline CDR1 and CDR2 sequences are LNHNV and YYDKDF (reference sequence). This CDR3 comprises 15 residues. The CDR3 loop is CATSRDRRQPREQYF. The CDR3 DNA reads TGTGCCACCAGCAGAGATAGGCGGCAGCCCCGGGAGCAGTACTTC.

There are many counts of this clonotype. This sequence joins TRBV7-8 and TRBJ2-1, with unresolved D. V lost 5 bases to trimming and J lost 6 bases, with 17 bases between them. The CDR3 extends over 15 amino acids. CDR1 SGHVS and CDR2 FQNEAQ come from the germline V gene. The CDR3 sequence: CASSLFGFTPNEQFF. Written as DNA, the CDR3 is TGTGCCAGCAGCCTGTTTGGGTTTACCCCCAATGAGCAGTTCTTC.

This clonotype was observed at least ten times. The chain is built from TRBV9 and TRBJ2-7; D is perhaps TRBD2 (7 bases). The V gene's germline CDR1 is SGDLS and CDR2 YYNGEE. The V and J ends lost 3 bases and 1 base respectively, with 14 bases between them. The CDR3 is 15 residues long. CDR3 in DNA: TGTGCCAGCAGCGAGGGGGGGGGACTTTCCTACGAGCAGTACTTC. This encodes CASSEGGGLSYEQYF.

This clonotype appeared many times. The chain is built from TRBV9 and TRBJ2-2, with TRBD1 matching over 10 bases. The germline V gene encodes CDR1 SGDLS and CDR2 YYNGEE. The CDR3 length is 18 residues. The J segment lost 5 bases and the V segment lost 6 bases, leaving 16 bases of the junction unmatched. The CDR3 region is CASTKGGSGTGVTGELFF. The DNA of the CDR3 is TGTGCCAGCACCAAAGGGGGATCCGGGACAGGGGTTACCGGGGAGCTGTTTTTT.

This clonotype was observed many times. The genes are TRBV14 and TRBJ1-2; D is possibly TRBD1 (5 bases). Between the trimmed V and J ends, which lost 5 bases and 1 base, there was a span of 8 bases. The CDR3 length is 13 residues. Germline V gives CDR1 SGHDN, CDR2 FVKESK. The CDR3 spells CASSYRNNYGYTF. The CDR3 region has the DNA TGTGCCAGCAGCTACAGGAATAACTATGGCTACACCTTC. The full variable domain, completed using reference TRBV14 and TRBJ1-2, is EAGVTQFPSHSVIEKGQTVTLRCDPISGHDNLYWYRRVMGKEIKFLLHFVKESKQDESGMPNNRFLAERTGGTYSTLKVQPAELEDSGVYFCASSYRNNYGYTFGSGTRLTVV.

CDR3: CASSQQGWPYEQYF. CDR3 coding DNA: TGTGCCAGTAGTCAACAGGGGTGGCCCTACGAGCAGTACTTC. The chain uses TRBV19 and TRBJ2-7; 7 nucleotides align to TRBD1. Germline V lookup: CDR1 LNHDA, CDR2 SQIVND (reference sequence). The V segment lost 5 bases and the J segment 2 bases; nucleotides outside the gene matches: 6. The CDR3 is 14 amino acids.

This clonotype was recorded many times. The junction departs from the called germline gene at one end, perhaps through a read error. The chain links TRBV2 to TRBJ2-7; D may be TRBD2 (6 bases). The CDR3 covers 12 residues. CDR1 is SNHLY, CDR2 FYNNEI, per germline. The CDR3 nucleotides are TGTGCCAGCAGTGAACGGGAGTACGCGCAGTACTTC. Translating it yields CASSEREYAQYF.

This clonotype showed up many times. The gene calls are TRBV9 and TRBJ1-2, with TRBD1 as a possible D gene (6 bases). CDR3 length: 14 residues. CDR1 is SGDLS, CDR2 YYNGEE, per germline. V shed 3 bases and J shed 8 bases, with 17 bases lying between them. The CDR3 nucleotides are TGTGCCAGCAGCGAACCCGACAGGTCGGGAGGCTACACCTTC. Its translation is CASSEPDRSGGYTF.

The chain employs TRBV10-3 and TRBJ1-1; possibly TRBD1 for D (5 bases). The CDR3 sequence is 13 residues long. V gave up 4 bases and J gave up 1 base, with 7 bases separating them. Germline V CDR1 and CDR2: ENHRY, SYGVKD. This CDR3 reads CAISAQGNTEAFF. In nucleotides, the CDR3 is TGTGCCATCAGTGCGCAGGGGAACACTGAAGCTTTCTTT.

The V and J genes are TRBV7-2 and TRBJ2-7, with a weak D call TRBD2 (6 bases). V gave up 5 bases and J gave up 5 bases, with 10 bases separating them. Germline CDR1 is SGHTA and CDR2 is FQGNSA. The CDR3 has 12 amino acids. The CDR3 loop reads CASSSSGDEQYF. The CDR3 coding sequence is TGTGCCAGCAGCAGCTCGGGGGACGAGCAGTACTTC.

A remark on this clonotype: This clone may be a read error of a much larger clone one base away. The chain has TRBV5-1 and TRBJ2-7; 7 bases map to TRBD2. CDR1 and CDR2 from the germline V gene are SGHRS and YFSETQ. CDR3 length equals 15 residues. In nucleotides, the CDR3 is TGCGCCGGCAGCTTGTTTCAGGGAGGGACCTACGAGCAGTACTTC. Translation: CAGSLFQGGTYEQYF.

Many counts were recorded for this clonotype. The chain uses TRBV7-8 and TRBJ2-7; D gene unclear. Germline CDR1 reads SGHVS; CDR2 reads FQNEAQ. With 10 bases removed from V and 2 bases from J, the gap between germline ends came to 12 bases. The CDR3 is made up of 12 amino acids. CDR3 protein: CATTPGPYEQYF. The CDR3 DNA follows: TGTGCCACCACCCCCGGACCCTACGAGCAGTACTTC.

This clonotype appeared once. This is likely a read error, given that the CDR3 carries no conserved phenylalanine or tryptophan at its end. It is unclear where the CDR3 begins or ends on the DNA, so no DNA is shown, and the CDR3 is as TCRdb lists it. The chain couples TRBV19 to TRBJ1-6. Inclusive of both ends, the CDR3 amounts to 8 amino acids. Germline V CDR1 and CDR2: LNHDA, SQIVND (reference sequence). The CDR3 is CASMAGYS.

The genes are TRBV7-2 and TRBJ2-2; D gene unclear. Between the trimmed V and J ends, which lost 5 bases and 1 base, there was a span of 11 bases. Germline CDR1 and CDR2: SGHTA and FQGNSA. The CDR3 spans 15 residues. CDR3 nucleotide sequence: TGTGCCAGCAGCCTGGACCGTCGGAACACCGGGGAGCTGTTTTTT. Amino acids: CASSLDRRNTGELFF.

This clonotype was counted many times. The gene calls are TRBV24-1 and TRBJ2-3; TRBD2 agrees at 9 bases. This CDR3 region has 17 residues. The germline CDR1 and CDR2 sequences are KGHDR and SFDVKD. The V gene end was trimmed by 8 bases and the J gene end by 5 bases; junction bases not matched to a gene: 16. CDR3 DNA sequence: TGTGCCACCATAACAATCGGCGGGGGGGCCGAGGAAGATACGCAGTATTTT. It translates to CATITIGGGAEEDTQYF.

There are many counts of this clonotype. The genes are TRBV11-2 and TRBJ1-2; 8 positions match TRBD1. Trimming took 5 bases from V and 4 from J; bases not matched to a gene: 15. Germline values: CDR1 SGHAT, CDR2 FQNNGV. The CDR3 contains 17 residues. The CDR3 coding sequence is TGTGCCAGCAGCGTCAACCGAGCAGGGGGCATCGGCTATGGCTACACCTTC. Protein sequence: CASSVNRAGGIGYGYTF.

The DNA of the CDR3 is TGTGCCAGCAGGCCGACTAGCGGGGGGGCTCAGGAGCAGTTCTTC. This sequence encodes CASRPTSGGAQEQFF. The gene calls are TRBV9 and TRBJ2-1; 14 bases are a match to TRBD2. The V and J ends lost 5 bases and 10 bases, in that order; junction bases with no gene match: 8. Looked up from germline, CDR1 is SGDLS and CDR2 is YYNGEE. CDR3 length equals 15 residues.

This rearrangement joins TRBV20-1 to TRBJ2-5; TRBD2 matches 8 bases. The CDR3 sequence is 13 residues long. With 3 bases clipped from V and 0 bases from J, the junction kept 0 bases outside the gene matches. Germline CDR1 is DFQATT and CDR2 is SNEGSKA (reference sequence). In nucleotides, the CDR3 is TGCAGTGCTAGGACTAGCGACCAAGAGACCCAGTACTTC. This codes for CSARTSDQETQYF.

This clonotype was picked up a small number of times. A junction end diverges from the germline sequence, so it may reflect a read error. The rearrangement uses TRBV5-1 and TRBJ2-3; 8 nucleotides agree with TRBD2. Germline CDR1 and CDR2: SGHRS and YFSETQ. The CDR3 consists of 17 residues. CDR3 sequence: CASSQPFSGISTDTQYF. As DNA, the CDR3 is TGTGCCAGCAGCCAACCATTTAGCGGGATTAGCACAGATACGCAGTATTTT.

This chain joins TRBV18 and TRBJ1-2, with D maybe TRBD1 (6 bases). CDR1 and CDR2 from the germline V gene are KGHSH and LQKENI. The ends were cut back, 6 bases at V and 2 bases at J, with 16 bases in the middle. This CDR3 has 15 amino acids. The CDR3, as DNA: TGTGCCAGCTCCATACAGGTCACAGGGAACTATGGCTACACCTTC. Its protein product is CASSIQVTGNYGYTF.